This TCR beta chain was recovered during a study of shared clonotypes between healthy human individuals. Remarks on this clone: Antigen: not known.

Method: immunoSEQ multiplex PCR; TCRdb's copy keeps in-frame clones and lacks some. The profile covers about 1.1 million clones, with 70% to 85% appearing a single time and 0.85% to 1% taken by the ten largest. General study points: In the sorted subsets, rarefaction showed sequencing was incomplete despite large depth. The low donor count limited represented genetic and exposure-history diversity.

The TCR sequence derives from a man younger than 35 in good health. Some clones in this sample may be carry-over from other donors' samples. Material: memory CD4+ T cells from PBMCs. The subset denotes: CD45RA-negative fraction.

The CDR3 reads CAWRRQGASTGELFF. CDR3 DNA sequence: TGTGCCTGGAGGAGACAGGGGGCGAGCACCGGGGAGCTGTTTTTT. This chain links TRBV30 with TRBJ2-2; 10 nucleotides align to TRBD1. The CDR3 contains 15 residues. The junction had 5 bases not matched to a gene; V was cut back by 3 bases and J by 4 bases. The germline V gene has CDR1 GTSNPN and CDR2 SVGIG (reference sequence).